The next 8 T cell receptor beta chains were all read from a single sample in a study of Ad26.COV2.S vaccination and SARS-CoV-2 variants. The protocol was immunoSEQ multiplex PCR, while the TCRdb copy is restricted to in-frame clones and leaves out a portion. This table holds hundreds of thousands of clones, approximately 88% found once. Noted treatment: around 19 received Ad26.COV2.S at low or high dose, single or two shots; 5 received placebo; per-sample allocation not given. Sampling happened 63 days after the first vaccine or placebo injection. Specimen: peripheral blood, collected in a trial of Ad26.COV2.S vaccine versus placebo. These receptors came from a person aged 18-65 years who received the Ad26.COV2.S COVID-19 vaccine or a placebo.

The chain uses TRBV5-1 and TRBJ2-1; 9 nucleotides align to TRBD2. V trimming: 3 bases; J trimming: 9 bases; junction bases outside the gene matches: 7. Germline values: CDR1 SGHRS, CDR2 YFSETQ. The CDR3 runs to 14 residues. The CDR3 is CASSYGTSSGEQFF. The CDR3 nucleotides are TGCGCCAGCAGCTATGGGACTAGCAGTGGTGAGCAGTTCTTC.

This rearrangement joins TRBV6-2 or TRBV6-3 to TRBJ1-1, with D perhaps matching TRBD1 (6 bases). The CDR3 loop spans 13 amino acids. V was pared by 2 bases and J by 8 bases, with 12 bases between. Looked up from germline, CDR1 is MNHEY and CDR2 is SVGEGT. The CDR3 sequence is CASSYQGGGEAFF. CDR3 coding DNA: TGTGCCAGCAGTTACCAAGGAGGGGGGGAAGCTTTCTTT.

A single count supports this clone. The V gene is TRBV5-1, the J gene TRBJ1-6, with D tentatively TRBD1 (5 bases). Germline V gives CDR1 SGHRS, CDR2 YFSETQ. CDR3 length: 17 residues. V was clipped by 3 bases and J by 0 bases, with 13 bases between them. CDR3 amino acids: CASSWDGVSSYNSPLHF. CDR3 in DNA: TGCGCCAGCAGCTGGGACGGGGTGAGCTCCTATAATTCACCCCTCCACTTT. The full variable domain, with the rest looked up from reference TRBV5-1 and TRBJ1-6, is KAGVTQTPRYLIKTRGQQVTLSCSPISGHRSVSWYQQTPGQGLQFLFEYFSETQRNKGNFPGRFSGRQFSNSRSEMNVSTLELGDSALYLCASSWDGVSSYNSPLHFGNGTRLTVT.

This rearrangement joins TRBV7-9 to TRBJ1-4; 7 positions match TRBD1. Germline V gives CDR1 SEHNR, CDR2 FQNEAQ (reference sequence). CDR3 length: 15 residues. V was clipped by 5 bases and J by 3 bases; unmatched bases: 6. The CDR3 spells CASSLITGANEKLFF. The CDR3 DNA reads as TGTGCCAGCAGCCTAATTACAGGGGCTAATGAAAAACTGTTTTTT. The full variable domain, rest sourced from reference TRBV7-9 and TRBJ1-4, is DTGVSQNPRHKITKRGQNVTFRCDPISEHNRLYWYRQTLGQGPEFLTYFQNEAQLEKSRLLSDRFSAERPKGSFSTLEIQRTEQGDSAMYLCASSLITGANEKLFFGSGTQLSVL.

The gene calls are TRBV7-3 and TRBJ2-3, with 14 positions matching TRBD2. The CDR3 sequence is 16 residues long. Per germline, CDR1 SGHTA and CDR2 FQGTGA. V shed 5 bases and J 1 base; nucleotides not matched to a gene: 2. DNA for the CDR3: TGTGCCAGCAGCATGGGACTAGCGGGGGGCACAGATACGCAGTATTTT. Translation: CASSMGLAGGTDTQYF.

This chain joins TRBV6-6 and TRBJ2-5; TRBD1 is a possible D gene (5 bases). The CDR3 length is 15 residues. V lost 2 bases and J lost 4, with 14 bases in between. Germline V CDR1 and CDR2: MNHNY, SVGAGI (reference sequence). Here the CDR3 reads CASSYPGKLAETQYF. The CDR3 bases are TGTGCCAGCAGTTACCCAGGGAAGTTGGCAGAGACCCAGTACTTC.

The chain links TRBV5-6 to TRBJ2-7; D uncertain. The V gene's germline CDR1 is SGHDT and CDR2 YYEEEE. This CDR3 region has 12 residues. V lost 4 bases, J lost 2 bases, and 7 bases lay in between. This chain's CDR3 is CASSLETYEQYF. The CDR3 DNA sequence: TGTGCCAGCAGCCTAGAAACCTACGAGCAGTACTTC.

Worth noting for this clone: Other DNA sequences in the sample encode the same CDR3. This rearrangement joins TRBV2 to TRBJ2-7, with D unresolved. The CDR3 consists of 11 residues. CDR1 is SNHLY, CDR2 FYNNEI, per germline. Trimming removed 6 bases from V and 2 bases from J, with 5 bases in between. The DNA for the CDR3 is TGTGCCAGCAGGACGGCCTACGAGCAGTACTTC. This gives the protein CASRTAYEQYF.